This entry features one TCR beta chain sequence. This sample was included in a study of T cells after posttransplantation cyclophosphamide. This table comes from immunoSEQ multiplex PCR, and its TCRdb copy is limited to in-frame clones, with some not included. The table has around 10,000 clones, 80% to 90% seen once; the top ten hold about 4.9%. Cyclophosphamide on days +3 and +4 followed busulfan-fludarabine conditioning and a marrow graft. The germline V gene has CDR1 MNHEY and CDR2 SMNVEV (reference sequence). V was shortened by 6 bases and J by 5 bases, with 20 bases between the two germline ends. This CDR3 region has 15 residues.

The rearrangement uses TRBV27 and TRBJ2-7; a possible D gene is TRBD1 (6 bases). The starting material was PBMCs, obtained after allogeneic stem cell transplant with posttransplant cyclophosphamide. The sequence derives from a female patient between 50 and 60 years old who received an allogeneic stem cell transplant from a related donor, was CMV-positive, and had no GVHD. Some of these T cells may belong to the graft donor. The CDR3 sequence: CASSLIPDRRHEQYF. CDR3 DNA: TGTGCCAGCAGCCTTATCCCTGACAGGAGGCACGAGCAGTACTTC.